The 32 T cell receptor beta chains in this list originate from one sample, sequenced in a study of blood T cell repertoires in COVID-19. Measured with immunoSEQ multiplex PCR; TCRdb has only the in-frame clones, and not every one. The repertoire includes around 300,000 clones, nearly 90% of them detected once, and 9% to 9.5% sits in the top ten. The sequenced sample consisted of peripheral blood. The receptors were sampled from a man between 18 and 35 years old with active or convalescent COVID-19.

The J gene is TRBJ2-1, the V gene TRBV4-3; 13 bases are shared with TRBD2. Germline CDR1 LGHNA, CDR2 YSLEER. The CDR3 consists of 18 residues. V gave up 4 bases and J gave up 4 bases; unmatched junction bases: 10. The CDR3 loop reads CASSPRTSGGQGYNEQFF. The CDR3 DNA follows: TGCGCCAGCAGCCCTCGGACTAGCGGGGGCCAGGGGTACAATGAGCAGTTCTTC.

This chain links TRBV4-1 with TRBJ1-1; 8 positions agree with TRBD1. Germline V gives CDR1 MGHRA, CDR2 YSYEKL. V was clipped by 3 bases and J by 1 base; unmatched bases: 4. The CDR3 is 15 amino acids. CDR3 sequence reads: CASSQPGTGNTEAFF. Written as DNA, the CDR3 is TGCGCCAGCAGCCAGCCCGGGACAGGGAACACTGAAGCTTTCTTT.

This clone showed up just a few times. The sample carries other DNA sequences with the same CDR3. The rearrangement links TRBV3-1 (or the pseudogene TRBV3-2) to TRBJ1-1; D unclear. V lost 3 bases to trimming and J lost 5 bases, with 10 bases between them. The CDR3 loop spans 13 amino acids. Germline CDR1 and CDR2: LGHDT and YNNKEL (reference sequence). The DNA of the CDR3 is TGTGCCAGCAGCCAGACGACTGAAACTGAAGCTTTCTTT. Its protein is CASSQTTETEAFF.

The rearrangement links TRBV3-1 (or the pseudogene TRBV3-2) to TRBJ2-2, with 9 nucleotides matching TRBD2. Germline trimming cut 4 bases from V and 13 bases from J; bases unmatched to any gene: 7. The CDR3 consists of 13 residues. Germline CDR1 LGHDT, CDR2 YNNKEL (reference sequence). The CDR3 DNA is TGTGCCAGCAGCCTGGGACTAGCCTATGGGCTGTTTTTT. Translation: CASSLGLAYGLFF.

This clone came up once. Here the CDR3 reads CASSPGQAASGVMQYF. CDR3 coding DNA: TGTGCCAGCAGCCCGGGACAGGCCGCTAGCGGGGTTATGCAGTATTTT. The chain combines TRBV7-9 with TRBJ2-3; TRBD2 might be the D (9 bases). V was pared by 5 bases and J by 11 bases, with 26 bases between. The CDR3 runs 16 residues. Germline V gene data show CDR1 as SEHNR and CDR2 as FQNEAQ (reference sequence). The complete variable domain, with remaining parts taken from reference TRBV7-9 and TRBJ2-3, reads DTGVSQNPRHKITKRGQNVTFRCDPISEHNRLYWYRQTLGQGPEFLTYFQNEAQLEKSRLLSDRFSAERPKGSFSTLEIQRTEQGDSAMYLCASSPGQAASGVMQYFGPGTRLTVL.

The chain has TRBV19 and TRBJ1-5, with 10 bases identical to TRBD1. V was pared by 5 bases and J by 1 base, with 8 bases of the junction left unmatched. The CDR3 spans 17 residues. CDR1 and CDR2 from the germline V gene are LNHDA and SQIVND (reference sequence). CDR3 protein: CASSPSRQGASNQPQHF. CDR3 coding DNA: TGTGCCAGTAGTCCCTCAAGACAGGGGGCCAGCAATCAGCCCCAGCATTTT. The variable domain in full, with the rest retrieved from reference TRBV19 and TRBJ1-5, is DGGITQSPKYLFRKEGQNVTLSCEQNLNHDAMYWYRQDPGQGLRLIYYSQIVNDFQKGDIAEGYSVSREKKESFPLTVTSAQKNPTAFYLCASSPSRQGASNQPQHFGDGTRLSIL.

The chain couples TRBV5-1 to TRBJ2-7, with D unresolved. Deletions cut 0 bases from V and 0 bases from J, with 10 bases between. The germline CDR1 and CDR2 sequences are SGHRS and YFSETQ. The CDR3 is made up of 15 amino acids. Written as DNA, the CDR3 is TGCGCCAGCAGCTTGGGCAGCGATTCCTCCTACGAGCAGTACTTC. Protein: CASSLGSDSSYEQYF.

The rearrangement uses TRBV5-4 and TRBJ2-3; no clear D. V gave up 4 bases and J gave up 1 base, with 7 bases separating them. CDR1 is SGHNT, CDR2 YYREEE, per germline (reference sequence). The CDR3 has 13 amino acids. The DNA of the CDR3 is TGTGCCAGCAGCATCGTCGGCACAGATACGCAGTATTTT. Translated, it gives CASSIVGTDTQYF.

This clone was found a few times. V and J are TRBV21-1 and TRBJ2-2; the DNA was not compared with TRBD1, the D call given in the table. TRBV21-1 is assigned pseudogene status. This CDR3 comprises 15 residues. CDR3 sequence: CASSKVRRITGELFF. The CDR3 nucleotides read TGTGCCAGCAGCAAAGTACGCAGGATCACCGGGGAGCTGTTTTTT.

V is TRBV7-2 and J is TRBJ1-3, with 8 bases aligning to TRBD1. With V trimmed by 4 bases and J by 4 bases, 6 bases remained unmatched. The CDR3 has 15 amino acids. Germline V CDR1 and CDR2: SGHTA, FQGNSA. The CDR3 DNA is TGTGCCAGCAGCTACCGACAGGGGTCCGGAAACACCATATATTTT. It translates to CASSYRQGSGNTIYF. The variable domain in full, with the rest retrieved from reference TRBV7-2 and TRBJ1-3, is GAGVSQSPSNKVTEKGKDVELRCDPISGHTALYWYRQSLGQGLEFLIYFQGNSAPDKSGLPSDRFSAERTGGSVSTLTIQRTQQEDSAVYLCASSYRQGSGNTIYFGEGSWLTVV.

The gene calls are TRBV13 and TRBJ2-1; D is unclear. Germline lookup yields CDR1 PRHDT and CDR2 FYEKMQ (reference sequence). V was pared by 6 bases and J by 5 bases, with 14 bases between. This CDR3 has 14 amino acids. CDR3 sequence reads: CASRTLEPDNEQFF. As DNA, the CDR3 is TGTGCCAGCAGAACGCTAGAGCCCGACAATGAGCAGTTCTTC.

The V and J genes are TRBV7-6 and TRBJ2-3, with D possibly matching TRBD1 (6 bases). Deletions cut 4 bases from V and 3 bases from J, with 14 bases between. CDR1 and CDR2 (germline): SGHVS, FNYEAQ. The CDR3 length is 15 residues. CDR3 coding DNA: TGTGCCAGCAGCTGGGGTGGGGGCGTGACAGATACGCAGTATTTT. The encoded protein is CASSWGGGVTDTQYF.

J is TRBJ1-1 and V is TRBV11-2; a weak D match, TRBD1 (6 bases). The CDR3 runs to 13 residues. V dropped 5 bases and J dropped 4 bases, with 11 bases sitting between them. Germline CDR1 SGHAT, CDR2 FQNNGV. This CDR3 reads CASSTPRGTEAFF. The CDR3 coding sequence is TGTGCCAGCAGCACACCCAGGGGCACTGAAGCTTTCTTT.

CDR3: CASSLTNNSPLHF. CDR3 in DNA: TGTGCCAGCAGCCTCACAAATAATTCACCCCTCCACTTT. This chain joins TRBV12-3 or TRBV12-4 and TRBJ1-6; D gene uncertain. The CDR3 length is 13 residues. V shed 6 bases and J shed 5 bases, with 8 bases lying between them.

The rearrangement links TRBV4-2 to TRBJ2-3, with D perhaps matching TRBD1 (5 bases). V dropped 0 bases and J dropped 5 bases, with 18 bases sitting between them. The germline gives CDR1 LGHNA, CDR2 YNFKEQ. This CDR3 has 17 amino acids. The CDR3 reads CASSQEGVLRLVDTQYF. The CDR3, as DNA: TGTGCCAGCAGCCAAGAAGGGGTCTTAAGGTTGGTAGATACGCAGTATTTT.

This rearrangement joins TRBV7-8 to TRBJ1-6; 8 bases map to TRBD1. The trim removed 0 bases at V and 4 bases at J, leaving 8 bases unmatched. CDR1 is SGHVS, CDR2 FQNEAQ, per germline. There are 18 residues in the CDR3. The CDR3 spells CASSLAQGAVPYNSPLHF. CDR3 nucleotide sequence: TGTGCCAGCAGCTTAGCGCAGGGGGCGGTGCCTTATAATTCACCCCTCCACTTT.

This rearrangement joins TRBV7-9 to TRBJ1-1; 7 nucleotides align to TRBD1. With V trimmed by 4 bases and J by 5 bases, 10 bases remained unmatched. CDR3 size: 15 residues. Germline V gene data show CDR1 as SEHNR and CDR2 as FQNEAQ (reference sequence). Here the CDR3 reads CASSSMDRRRTEAFF. CDR3 coding DNA: TGTGCCAGCAGCTCCATGGACAGGAGGAGGACTGAAGCTTTCTTT.

The chain links TRBV5-5 to TRBJ1-6; 9 nucleotides agree with TRBD1. CDR1 and CDR2 (germline): SGHKS, YYEKEE (reference sequence). V lost 4 bases to trimming and J lost 10 bases; unmatched junction nucleotides: 21. This CDR3 region has 19 residues. The CDR3, as DNA: TGTGCCAGCAGCCTTGCGGCGGGACAGGGCCTTTTGGTCGGGTCACCCCTCCACTTT. Translated, it gives CASSLAAGQGLLVGSPLHF.

Notes on this clone: Other nucleotide sequences from this sample produce the same CDR3. The V call is TRBV27, the J call TRBJ2-7, with TRBD1 identical over 11 bases. Germline V CDR1 and CDR2: MNHEY, SMNVEV (reference sequence). The CDR3 runs to 15 residues. Germline trimming cut 2 bases from V and 3 bases from J; bases unmatched to any gene: 3. The CDR3 coding sequence is TGTGCCAGCAGTTTAGGGACAGGGGGGGTCTACGAGCAGTACTTC. It specifies CASSLGTGGVYEQYF.

J is TRBJ1-1 and V is TRBV4-1; D is uncertain. This CDR3 contains 15 residues. Trimming cost V 5 bases and J 5 bases, with 18 bases left between them. From germline, CDR1 is MGHRA and CDR2 YSYEKL. CDR3 DNA sequence: TGCGCCAGCAGCTTGTCACTGGGAGAGCGGACTGAAGCTTTCTTT. Translation: CASSLSLGERTEAFF.

This clone was observed a handful of times. V and J are TRBV4-1 and TRBJ2-7; tentative D call: TRBD1 (5 bases). CDR1 is MGHRA, CDR2 YSYEKL, per germline. This CDR3 has 14 amino acids. The V gene lost 0 bases and the J gene lost 2 bases, with 8 bases spanning the gap. CDR3 nucleotide sequence: TGCGCCAGCAGCCAAGATGGGGCAGCCTACGAGCAGTACTTC. This translates into CASSQDGAAYEQYF.

This chain connects TRBV2 to TRBJ1-3; D gene uncertain. The ends were cut back, 1 base at V and 0 bases at J, with 10 bases in the middle. This CDR3 has 16 amino acids. Germline CDR1 is SNHLY and CDR2 is FYNNEI. CDR3 in amino acids: CASSEGRGISGNTIYF. CDR3 nucleotide sequence: TGTGCCAGCAGTGAAGGGCGAGGGATCTCTGGAAACACCATATATTTT.

The rearrangement joins TRBV7-9 to TRBJ2-3; TRBD2 is a possible D gene (5 bases). Germline V gives CDR1 SEHNR, CDR2 FQNEAQ (reference sequence). This CDR3 has 15 amino acids. The ends were cut back, 5 bases at V and 0 bases at J, with 12 bases in the middle. CDR3 nucleotides: TGTGCCAGCAGCCTGGGAGTAACTAGCACAGATACGCAGTATTTT. Translated, it gives CASSLGVTSTDTQYF.

V and J are TRBV15 and TRBJ2-3, with D possibly matching TRBD2 (7 bases). Germline assignment: CDR1 LNHNV and CDR2 YYDKDF (reference sequence). This CDR3 contains 14 residues. V was pared by 1 base and J by 4 bases, with 9 bases between. CDR3 residues: CATSRGGGPDTQYF. The CDR3 nucleotides are TGTGCCACCAGCAGAGGGGGGGGGCCAGATACGCAGTATTTT.

The chain combines TRBV7-9 with TRBJ1-6; perhaps TRBD1 as D (6 bases). The CDR3 runs to 15 residues. V was trimmed by 5 bases and J by 6 bases, leaving 14 bases between them. Germline V lookup: CDR1 SEHNR, CDR2 FQNEAQ (reference sequence). The CDR3 sequence: CASSPNTGSNSPLHF. CDR3 in DNA: TGTGCCAGCAGCCCAAATACAGGGTCTAATTCACCCCTCCACTTT.

This clone was counted only a few times. This sequence joins TRBV28 and TRBJ1-2; D not certain. The germline V gene has CDR1 MDHEN and CDR2 SYDVKM. This CDR3 region has 15 residues. V was clipped by 1 base and J by 2 bases, with 11 bases between them. For the CDR3, the DNA is TGTGCCAGCAGTTTATCCGGAGCCCGAAACTATGGCTACACCTTC. Its translation: CASSLSGARNYGYTF.

The chain joins TRBV11-2 to TRBJ1-1; tentatively, D is TRBD1 (5 bases). Germline assignment: CDR1 SGHAT and CDR2 FQNNGV. Trimming cost V 3 bases and J 5 bases, with 13 bases left between them. This CDR3 contains 14 residues. In DNA form, the CDR3 reads TGTGCCAGCAGCTTCTCGCAGGGCGGAACTGAAGCTTTCTTT. This codes for CASSFSQGGTEAFF.

The chain couples TRBV19 to TRBJ2-1, with D possibly matching TRBD2 (6 bases). V gave up 4 bases and J gave up 5 bases, with 12 bases separating them. The CDR3 is 14 residues long. Germline V gene sequence: CDR1 LNHDA, CDR2 SQIVND (reference sequence). The CDR3 nucleotides are TGTGCCAGTAGTACCGGGACTCTGAACAATGAGCAGTTCTTC. The encoded protein is CASSTGTLNNEQFF.

The chain has TRBV6-5 and TRBJ2-7, with TRBD2 identical over 8 bases. Trimming cost V 9 bases and J 4 bases; bases outside gene matches: 14. This CDR3 has 15 residues. Germline V gene sequence: CDR1 MNHEY, CDR2 SVGAGI. The CDR3, as DNA: TGTGCCAGAAATACCGCGGGGACGGGGGGGTACGAGCAGTACTTC. Its protein product is CARNTAGTGGYEQYF.

Here the CDR3 DNA reads TGTGCCAGCAGCGTAGTAGGACTTAACAATGAGCAGTTCTTC. The encoded protein is CASSVVGLNNEQFF. The chain links TRBV9 to TRBJ2-1, with D tentatively TRBD2 (5 bases). Germline V gene lookup returns CDR1 SGDLS and CDR2 YYNGEE. Trimming removed 0 bases from V and 5 bases from J, with 9 bases in between. The CDR3 sequence is 14 residues long.

The genes are TRBV2 and TRBJ2-7; 7 nucleotides agree with TRBD1. Germline-derived CDR1 and CDR2 are SNHLY and FYNNEI. The CDR3 covers 15 residues. The J segment lost 3 bases and the V segment lost 4 bases, leaving 9 bases of the junction unmatched. The CDR3 DNA is TGTGCCAGCAGTGGACGGCAGGGGGTGGGCTACGAGCAGTACTTC. Protein sequence: CASSGRQGVGYEQYF.

This sequence joins TRBV7-9 and TRBJ2-5; weak D call: TRBD2 (5 bases). The ends were cut back, 8 bases at V and 5 bases at J, with 12 bases in the middle. The CDR3 contains 12 residues. Germline V CDR1 and CDR2: SEHNR, FQNEAQ (reference sequence). CDR3: CASGWTDETQYF. The CDR3 coding sequence is TGTGCCAGCGGATGGACTGACGAGACCCAGTACTTC.